Listed below are T cell receptor beta chains from one sample, sequenced in a study of shared clonotypes between healthy human individuals. Clones were read by immunoSEQ multiplex PCR, and TCRdb kept only the in-frame ones, dropping some. This repertoire shows 1.5 million to 2.5 million clones, about 95% found once; its top ten account for 1.2%. The sample comprised naive CD8+ T cells sorted from blood. The receptors were gathered from a man in his late teens or twenties in good health. Each CDR3 is given with its conserved first and last residue. Part of the rows lack a size; the others show once, few, many or a class for expanded clones.

V,size,CDR3
TRBV28,.,CASTLWVGETQYF
TRBV5-4,.,CASSLFSGSSYNEQFF
TRBV5-6,few,CASSQGGAGYGYTF
TRBV19,.,CASSPHGITPYNSPLHF
TRBV6-5,.,CASSYFGPQGGYTF
TRBV9,once,CASSPRTGRTGEQYF
TRBV7-9,.,CASSQGQGARYEQYF
TRBV4-3,.,CASSQDLNYGYTF
TRBV2,.,CASSDGTGERFF
TRBV27,.,CASSLSGLTSSYEQYF
TRBV4-1,.,CASSRTVAQTLNTEAFF
TRBV15,.,CATGELAGTQYF
TRBV27,once,CASSLSSANEKLFF
TRBV6-5,.,CASRPTGFGNTIYF
TRBV28,.,CASSLVGANTEAFF
TRBV11-2,.,CASSLLGGAYEQYF
TRBV9,.,CASSEGDEKLFF
TRBV7-9,.,CASSLLAGLAGELFF
TRBV9,.,CASSPRPHEQYF
TRBV19,few,CASSPRQGMNTEAFF
TRBV5-4,.,CASSWSPSNEQFF
TRBV27,.,CASTITGGDYGYTF
TRBV4-1,.,CASSQDSGQRYGYTF
TRBV9,.,CASSGTPGSEQFF
TRBV27,.,CASSPQAYYEQYF
TRBV2,.,CASSPGQGMYEQYF
TRBV7-2,.,CASSSLDRGSGRYEQYF
TRBV6-6,.,CASFTGTATDSYEQYF
TRBV29-1,.,CSIGRTSTDTQYF
TRBV27,.,CASSRSAGDFGTDTQYF
TRBV7-9,once,CASSSHADTQYF
TRBV27,.,CASSLSPGTGRNEQFF
TRBV6-5,.,CASSFGRGLVSMGYTF
TRBV15,.,CATSRDLEGSYEQYF
TRBV11-2,.,CASSLVEDSSYEQYF
TRBV7-2,.,CASSLGPGSLVAYEQYF
TRBV2,.,CASSTGPGGSYEQYF
TRBV25-1,.,CASSEVGEAFF
TRBV5-1,.,CASSPRGSGMDIQYF
TRBV21-1,.,CASSSSPGLTSYEQYF
TRBV19,.,CATLGPRGTGANVLTF
TRBV28,.,CASSSGAEQYF
TRBV7-9,.,CASSWSGGELFF
TRBV4-1,.,CASSQGQGASGELFF
TRBV11-2,.,CASSSLLVGQYF
TRBV7-6,once,CASSFSGGPETQYF
TRBV4-3,.,CASSQDFGRPDYEQYF
TRBV27,.,CASSSIPTGSGSNQPQHF
TRBV5-1,.,CASSLEHGGAGTDTQYF
TRBV11-2,.,CASSLVPDYYEQYF
TRBV2,.,CASSLGREGSYNEQFF
TRBV7-9,.,CASSLGQGLNTEAFF
TRBV2,.,CASSEGGSGGQETQYF
TRBV5-4,.,CASSFQGIPDTQYF
TRBV4-1,.,CASSLDGAPEYGYTF